Presented here are 21 T cell receptor beta chains from one specimen sequenced in a study of T cells in Graves' hyperthyroidism and ophthalmopathy. RNA transcripts served as the template for amplifying TCR beta CDR3 regions. Researchers ran a first-round RT-PCR on the TCR CDR3 using the HTBI primer set. TCRdb reanalysed the multiplex PCR reads using MiXCR and keeps one entry per CDR3 protein. The repertoire has around 600,000 distinct CDR3 sequences, 15% to 17% of them found once; the top ten carry 6.5% to 8%. The sequenced sample was blood. These receptors originate from a woman under 40 with Graves' hyperthyroidism.

This clonotype occurred many times. V gene TRBV12-3 or TRBV12-4 combines with J gene TRBJ2-2; a weak D match, TRBD2 (6 bases). V shed 3 bases and J shed 5 bases, with 16 bases lying between them. CDR3 length: 16 residues. This CDR3 reads CASSFLGQGLTGELFF. The CDR3 DNA reads TGTGCCAGCAGTTTCTTGGGGCAGGGACTGACCGGGGAGCTGTTTTTT.

This clonotype was seen at least ten times. This chain connects TRBV6-1 to TRBJ2-1, with D possibly being TRBD2 (5 bases). Per the germline V gene, CDR1 is MNHNS and CDR2 is SASEGT. The CDR3 has 12 amino acids. V lost 5 bases to trimming and J lost 10 bases, with 12 bases between them. CDR3 sequence (DNA): TGTGCCAGCAGTTCGCCTACTAGAGAGCAGTTCTTC. It specifies CASSSPTREQFF.

The chain combines TRBV6-1 with TRBJ1-5, with D unresolved. This CDR3 spans 17 amino acids. Germline CDR1 MNHNS, CDR2 SASEGT. V lost 8 bases and J lost 0, with 20 bases in between. CDR3 residues: CASGVNPTAYSNQPQHF. The CDR3 nucleotides are TGTGCCAGCGGGGTCAATCCAACAGCTTATAGCAATCAGCCCCAGCATTTT.

The gene calls are TRBV27 and TRBJ2-7; 9 positions agree with TRBD1. V shed 6 bases and J 7 bases; nucleotides not matched to a gene: 10. The length of the CDR3 is 14 residues. Germline CDR1 and CDR2: MNHEY and SMNVEV (reference sequence). Written as DNA, the CDR3 is TGTGCCAGCAGCTTAACAGGGGGCTTCTGGGAGCAGTACTTC. Translated, it gives CASSLTGGFWEQYF.

A few counts support this clonotype. V gene TRBV27 combines with J gene TRBJ1-1; D is undetermined. CDR1 and CDR2 from the germline V gene are MNHEY and SMNVEV (reference sequence). Trimming left V 2 bases short and J 4 bases short, with 8 bases between. CDR3 length: 13 residues. The CDR3 region is CASSLMSGTEAFF. CDR3 DNA sequence: TGTGCCAGCAGTTTAATGAGTGGCACTGAAGCTTTCTTT.

This chain connects TRBV20-1 to TRBJ2-1, with 8 bases identical to TRBD2. V lost 6 bases, J lost 1 base, and 8 bases stayed unmatched. This CDR3 comprises 15 residues. Germline CDR1 reads DFQATT; CDR2 reads SNEGSKA (reference sequence). CDR3 residues: CSATGSGSSYNEQFF. The CDR3 region has the DNA TGCAGTGCGACAGGAAGCGGGAGTTCCTACAATGAGCAGTTCTTC.

Here the CDR3 DNA reads TGTGCCAGCAGTAAACATCCCCTAGGGGTGGATTCACCCCTCCACTTT. It specifies CASSKHPLGVDSPLHF. The V and J genes are TRBV25-1 and TRBJ1-6, with a weak D call TRBD1 (5 bases). The length of the CDR3 is 16 residues. Trimming removed 5 bases from V and 8 bases from J, with 19 bases in between. CDR1 MGHDK and CDR2 SYGVNS come from the germline V gene.

Ten or more counts support this clonotype. J is TRBJ1-5 and V is TRBV5-6, with D uncertain. In germline, CDR1 is SGHDT, CDR2 YYEEEE. CDR3 length: 15 residues. V shed 0 bases and J shed 2 bases, with 9 bases lying between them. CDR3 DNA: TGTGCCAGCAGCTTGGGGGAAGCTGGCAATCAGCCCCAGCATTTT. Translated: CASSLGEAGNQPQHF. Combining the CDR3 with reference TRBV5-6 and TRBJ1-5 gives the whole variable domain DAGVTQSPTHLIKTRGQQVTLRCSPKSGHDTVSWYQQALGQGPQFIFQYYEEEERQRGNFPDRFSGHQFPNYSSELNVNALLLGDSALYLCASSLGEAGNQPQHFGDGTRLSIL.

This clonotype has ten or more counts. The chain combines TRBV6-2 or TRBV6-3 with TRBJ2-3, with TRBD1 identical over 7 bases. V gave up 5 bases and J gave up 5 bases; unmatched junction bases: 7. Per the germline V gene, CDR1 is MNHEY and CDR2 is SVGEGT. This CDR3 spans 14 amino acids. CDR3 nucleotides: TGTGCCAGCAGTCTACAGGGGTTTGAAGATACGCAGTATTTT. It specifies CASSLQGFEDTQYF.

Many counts were recorded for this clonotype. V gene TRBV29-1 combines with J gene TRBJ2-3; the match to TRBD2 covers 14 bases. The CDR3 length is 20 residues. Germline V CDR1 and CDR2: SQVTM, ANQGSEA. After removal of 0 bases from V and 1 base from J, the junction contained 12 bases not matched to a gene. For the CDR3, the DNA is TGCAGCGTTGAAGATCCCCCAGGACTAGCGGGAGGAGGGGGCACAGATACGCAGTATTTT. Its translation is CSVEDPPGLAGGGGTDTQYF.

This clonotype was detected ten times or more. The chain has TRBV3-1 and TRBJ1-5, with D uncertain. The CDR3 consists of 15 residues. Trimming took off 3 bases at V and 2 bases at J, with 11 bases between the two ends. Germline V lookup: CDR1 LGHDT, CDR2 YNNKEL (reference sequence). As DNA, the CDR3 is TGTGCCAGCAGCCAGAACAGCGCCGGCAATCAGCCCCAGCATTTT. It codes for CASSQNSAGNQPQHF.

A few counts support this clonotype. This may come from a read error, since a much larger clone is one base off. The chain links TRBV11-2 to TRBJ2-3; no clear D gene. The CDR3 runs to 15 residues. V gave up 3 bases and J gave up 4 bases, with 14 bases separating them. Germline V lookup: CDR1 SGHAT, CDR2 FQNNGV. In DNA form, the CDR3 reads TGTGCCAGCAGCTTTTCGGGTCTAGACGCAGATACGCAGTATTTT. It is translated as CASSFSGLDADTQYF.

There are a few counts of this clonotype. This chain joins TRBV27 and TRBJ1-5; D call uncertain. Deletions cut 8 bases from V and 2 bases from J, with 16 bases between. Per germline, CDR1 MNHEY and CDR2 SMNVEV (reference sequence). This CDR3 is 15 amino acids long. The DNA for the CDR3 is TGTGCCAGCCGTGACATCCGGACGGGCAATCAGCCCCAGCATTTT. It yields the protein CASRDIRTGNQPQHF.

A remark on this clonotype: One base away lies a much larger clone, so this may be a sequencing read error. CDR3 coding DNA: TGTGCCAGCGGCCAAGGCCGGGGACAGGGGAATCGCGAGCAGTACTTC. Translating gives CASGQGRGQGNREQYF. The gene calls are TRBV12-3 or TRBV12-4 and TRBJ2-7; TRBD1 matches at 10 bases. This CDR3 is built from 16 residues. Trimming cost V 8 bases and J 6 bases; bases outside gene matches: 16.

The CDR3 loop reads CASSESLVGELFF. In DNA, the CDR3 is TGCGCCAGCAGTGAGTCTTTGGTCGGGGAGCTGTTTTTT. V usage is TRBV10-1 and J usage is TRBJ2-2; no reliable D call. The CDR3 is 13 amino acids. V was clipped by 0 bases and J by 7 bases, with 6 bases between them. CDR1 and CDR2 from the germline V gene are WNHNN and SYGVQD (reference sequence).

This clonotype has more than one count but fewer than ten. The genes are TRBV4-1 and TRBJ1-5; possibly TRBD1 for D (5 bases). The germline gives CDR1 MGHRA, CDR2 YSYEKL. The CDR3 covers 15 residues. V gave up 0 bases and J gave up 5 bases, with 11 bases separating them. CDR3 loop: CASSQDSGPDQPQHF. CDR3 nucleotides: TGCGCCAGCAGCCAAGATTCGGGACCAGATCAGCCCCAGCATTTT.

The V call is TRBV6-1, the J call TRBJ2-7, with 9 bases identical to TRBD2. Germline V gives CDR1 MNHNS, CDR2 SASEGT. Trimming removed 6 bases from V and 6 bases from J; junction bases left unmatched: 9. This CDR3 has 14 amino acids. The CDR3 bases are TGTGCCAGCAGGAATAGCGGGAGTTCTGGCGAGCAGTACTTC. This gives the protein CASRNSGSSGEQYF.

This clonotype was observed a handful of times. The chain has TRBV6-2 or TRBV6-3 and TRBJ2-7; 7 bases are a match to TRBD1. Germline-derived CDR1 and CDR2 are MNHEY and SVGEGT. V lost 5 bases to trimming and J lost 2 bases; unmatched junction nucleotides: 9. The CDR3 spans 15 residues. CDR3 coding DNA: TGTGCCAGCAGTGCCCGGACAGGAGACCCCTACGAGCAGTACTTC. Translating it yields CASSARTGDPYEQYF.

The rearrangement joins TRBV5-6 to TRBJ2-2; 9 bases line up with TRBD2. Germline V gives CDR1 SGHDT, CDR2 YYEEEE. The V and J ends lost 4 bases and 6 bases, in that order; junction bases with no gene match: 7. CDR3 size: 15 residues. In DNA form, the CDR3 reads TGTGCCAGCAGCCCCGGCGGGAGGGCCGCCGGGGAGCTGTTTTTT. Translation: CASSPGGRAAGELFF.

The V and J genes are TRBV30 and TRBJ2-4; 7 nucleotides match TRBD1. Germline V gene lookup returns CDR1 GTSNPN and CDR2 SVGIG (reference sequence). CDR3 size: 17 residues. The ends lost 1 base at V and 0 bases at J; junction bases unmatched: 9. The CDR3 DNA sequence: TGTGCCTGGAGTGGCCACAGGGGTTTACTAGCCAAAAACATTCAGTACTTC. It yields the protein CAWSGHRGLLAKNIQYF.

This clonotype was detected ten times or more. The V and J genes are TRBV2 and TRBJ2-7; possible D gene TRBD2, 5 bases. The CDR3 length is 15 residues. V gave up 2 bases and J gave up 0 bases, with 11 bases separating them. In germline, CDR1 is SNHLY, CDR2 FYNNEI. Here the CDR3 reads CASSEWGESSYEQYF. The CDR3 region has the DNA TGTGCCAGCAGTGAATGGGGAGAAAGCTCCTACGAGCAGTACTTC.